The 30 T cell receptor beta chains reported below all come from one sample, sequenced in a study of CD8+ T cells in alopecia areata. Researchers took lesional scalp punch biopsies and peripheral blood from people who were alopecia areata patients. Investigators isolated RNA and reverse transcribed it into cDNA to act as the sequencing template. Method: immunoSEQ multiplex PCR; TCRdb's copy keeps in-frame clones and lacks some. The sample holds approximately 11,000 clones; approximately 60% are singletons and the top ten take 7.5% to 10%. The sample was skin, taken at week 0. Source of these receptors: a human donor with alopecia areata.

The chain employs TRBV6-1 and TRBJ2-1, with 14 bases lining up with TRBD2. The germline V gene has CDR1 MNHNS and CDR2 SASEGT. The CDR3 extends over 15 amino acids. Losses at the gene ends were 8 bases for V and 0 bases for J; bases not matched to a gene: 0. The CDR3 loop reads CASGTSGGSYNEQFF. DNA for the CDR3: TGTGCCAGCGGGACTAGCGGGGGCTCCTACAATGAGCAGTTCTTC.

V and J are TRBV9 and TRBJ1-1; tentative D call: TRBD1 (6 bases). The germline V gene encodes CDR1 SGDLS and CDR2 YYNGEE. The CDR3 length is 13 residues. The ends were cut back, 3 bases at V and 5 bases at J, with 11 bases in the middle. The DNA of the CDR3 is TGTGCCAGCAGCGCCACAGGGTTGACTGAAGCTTTCTTT. It specifies CASSATGLTEAFF.

V is TRBV2 and J is TRBJ2-2, with TRBD2 matching 8 bases. This CDR3 has 14 residues. Germline V lookup: CDR1 SNHLY, CDR2 FYNNEI. The V segment lost 7 bases and the J segment 5 bases; nucleotides outside the gene matches: 6. The chain's CDR3 is CASTEREWTGELFF. As DNA, the CDR3 is TGTGCCAGCACAGAGCGGGAGTGGACCGGGGAGCTGTTTTTT.

The chain employs TRBV11-2 and TRBJ2-7; D is unclear. There are 16 residues in the CDR3. V shed 3 bases and J shed 0 bases, with 15 bases lying between them. Germline loops: CDR1 SGHAT, CDR2 FQNNGV. This CDR3 reads CASSLEFYSVSYEQYF. The CDR3 coding sequence is TGTGCCAGCAGCTTGGAATTTTACAGCGTCTCCTACGAGCAGTACTTC.

The chain is built from TRBV7-3 and TRBJ2-4, with TRBD2 identical over 8 bases. The J segment lost 7 bases and the V segment lost 5 bases, leaving 7 bases of the junction unmatched. Germline V CDR1 and CDR2: SGHTA, FQGTGA. The CDR3 is 14 residues long. This CDR3 is CASSRGGSSNIQYF. The CDR3 DNA reads TGTGCCAGCAGCCGGGGGGGCAGCTCGAACATTCAGTACTTC.

The chain employs TRBV29-1 and TRBJ1-5; D is undetermined. From germline, CDR1 is SQVTM and CDR2 ANQGSEA. V gave up 4 bases and J gave up 3 bases, with 7 bases separating them. This CDR3 is 12 amino acids long. The CDR3 DNA is TGCAGCGTTGGCAGCCTCAATCAGCCCCAGCATTTT. This translates into CSVGSLNQPQHF.

The V gene is TRBV6-1, the J gene TRBJ1-5; D not resolved. Germline assignment: CDR1 MNHNS and CDR2 SASEGT. There are 15 residues in the CDR3. V lost 2 bases and J lost 0, with 8 bases in between. In nucleotides, the CDR3 is TGTGCCAGCAGTGAAACGGGGTATAGCAATCAGCCCCAGCATTTT. Translated, it gives CASSETGYSNQPQHF.

This clone was counted a few times. The chain is built from TRBV25-1 and TRBJ2-7; possible D gene TRBD2, 6 bases. CDR1 and CDR2 from the germline V gene are MGHDK and SYGVNS. CDR3 length: 17 amino acids. The V gene lost 2 bases and the J gene lost 3 bases, with 20 bases spanning the gap. This chain's CDR3 is CASSEMGRGGGGYEQYF. The CDR3, as DNA: TGTGCCAGCAGTGAAATGGGTCGCGGTGGGGGAGGCTACGAGCAGTACTTC.

In its sample, this clone was seen a few times. This rearrangement joins TRBV6-6 to TRBJ1-2, with 11 bases aligning to TRBD1. The CDR3 spans 13 residues. Trimming cost V 6 bases and J 7 bases; bases outside gene matches: 4. In germline, CDR1 is MNHNY, CDR2 SVGAGI (reference sequence). CDR3 protein: CASRAGTGGGYTF. CDR3 DNA: TGTGCCAGCAGGGCCGGGACAGGGGGTGGCTACACCTTC.

The rearrangement uses TRBV5-4 and TRBJ2-1; 9 bases agree with TRBD2. This CDR3 region has 16 residues. The germline gives CDR1 SGHNT, CDR2 YYREEE (reference sequence). J gave up 7 bases and V 1 base, and 9 bases lay outside the gene matches. Here the CDR3 reads CASSLYRGGARNEQFF. In DNA, the CDR3 is TGTGCCAGCAGCTTGTATCGCGGGGGGGCCAGGAATGAGCAGTTCTTC. Full variable domain (outside the CDR3, taken from reference TRBV5-4 and TRBJ2-1): ETGVTQSPTHLIKTRGQQVTLRCSSQSGHNTVSWYQQALGQGPQFIFQYYREEENGRGNFPPRFSGLQFPNYSSELNVNALELDDSALYLCASSLYRGGARNEQFFGPGTRLTVL.

The chain couples TRBV6-5 to TRBJ2-7, with TRBD2 as a possible D gene (6 bases). The germline V gene encodes CDR1 MNHEY and CDR2 SVGAGI. Trimming stripped 4 bases from V and 0 bases from J, with 13 bases between. This CDR3 comprises 15 residues. The CDR3 DNA reads as TGTGCCAGCAGTTCTCACCGGGACTTCTCCTACGAGCAGTACTTC. Its translation: CASSSHRDFSYEQYF.

Relative to its sample, this clone is medium-sized. The chain is built from TRBV14 and TRBJ2-3; D perhaps matches TRBD1 (5 bases). CDR1 SGHDN and CDR2 FVKESK come from the germline V gene. V was pared by 4 bases and J by 0 bases, with 17 bases between. CDR3 length: 17 residues. CDR3 region: CASSLFWGPVSTDTQYF. In DNA form, the CDR3 reads TGTGCCAGCAGCCTTTTTTGGGGCCCCGTAAGCACAGATACGCAGTATTTT.

This chain joins TRBV4-2 and TRBJ2-2, with D possibly matching TRBD2 (5 bases). Trimming shortened V by 4 bases and J by 0 bases, and 12 bases separated the two germline ends. The CDR3 consists of 16 residues. CDR1 is LGHNA, CDR2 YNFKEQ, per germline. CDR3 in amino acids: CASSPFGGSNTGELFF. DNA for the CDR3: TGTGCCAGCAGCCCCTTCGGCGGGTCGAACACCGGGGAGCTGTTTTTT.

CDR3 nucleotide sequence: TGCGCCAGCAGCATATCCCTCCGGGACAGGAGCACAGATACGCAGTATTTT. Its protein is CASSISLRDRSTDTQYF. The chain links TRBV5-1 to TRBJ2-3, with 8 bases that match TRBD1. V shed 4 bases and J 0 bases; nucleotides not matched to a gene: 10. CDR3 length: 17 residues. The germline gives CDR1 SGHRS, CDR2 YFSETQ.

The CDR3 spells CASSKTGEATEAFF. CDR3 in DNA: TGCGCCAGCAGTAAGACAGGGGAGGCTACTGAAGCTTTCTTT. The chain carries TRBV23-1 and TRBJ1-1; 8 bases agree with TRBD1. TRBV23-1 is designated an ORF whose function remains uncertain. V gave up 5 bases and J gave up 5 bases; unmatched junction bases: 7. CDR3 length: 14 residues.

This chain joins TRBV11-2 and TRBJ2-5; 9 nucleotides match TRBD1. The DNA end is more similar to TRBJ2-7, so the J call may be wrong. The length of the CDR3 is 16 residues. Germline CDR1 SGHAT, CDR2 FQNNGV. In DNA form, the CDR3 reads TGTGCCAGCAGCCCTTTACCGGGACAGGGACGCTACGAGCAGTACTTC. This encodes CASSPLPGQGRYEQYF.

The genes are TRBV18 and TRBJ2-3, with D maybe TRBD2 (6 bases). This CDR3 is 15 amino acids long. The V and J ends lost 5 bases and 0 bases respectively, with 12 bases between them. Germline CDR1 is KGHSH and CDR2 is LQKENI. CDR3 DNA sequence: TGTGCCAGCTCAACGCGGGACGGTAGCACAGATACGCAGTATTTT. Amino acid sequence: CASSTRDGSTDTQYF.

V usage is TRBV27 and J usage is TRBJ2-6, with D possibly being TRBD1 (5 bases). The CDR3 sequence is 17 residues long. CDR1 and CDR2 from the germline V gene are MNHEY and SMNVEV (reference sequence). Trimming took off 2 bases at V and 0 bases at J, with 11 bases between the two ends. CDR3 in DNA: TGTGCCAGCAGTTTAAGACAGTCGAGCTCTGGGGCCAACGTCCTGACTTTC. It yields the protein CASSLRQSSSGANVLTF.

The sample holds a few counts of this clone. This chain uses TRBV7-9 with TRBJ2-3; 14 nucleotides align to TRBD2. CDR1 is SEHNR, CDR2 FQNEAQ, per germline (reference sequence). This CDR3 is built from 15 residues. The trim removed 5 bases at V and 4 bases at J, leaving 2 bases unmatched. CDR3 DNA sequence: TGTGCCAGCAGCGAGGGACTAGCGGGAGCAGATACGCAGTATTTT. It encodes CASSEGLAGADTQYF.

This clone was detected once. The chain combines TRBV7-2 with TRBJ2-7, with D perhaps TRBD2 (6 bases). V was trimmed by 5 bases and J by 3 bases, leaving 14 bases between them. CDR1 SGHTA and CDR2 FQGNSA come from the germline V gene. The CDR3 sequence is 14 residues long. The CDR3, as DNA: TGTGCCAGCAGCCAAGGGGCGGGAAGCTACGAGCAGTACTTC. The encoded protein is CASSQGAGSYEQYF.

This chain uses TRBV5-1 with TRBJ2-1, with 16 bases aligning to TRBD2. The CDR3 length is 19 residues. V lost 1 base and J lost 8; bases outside the gene matches: 12. Per germline, CDR1 SGHRS and CDR2 YFSETQ. The CDR3 sequence: CASSLWGTSGRAIRDEQFF. The DNA for the CDR3 is TGCGCCAGCAGCTTGTGGGGGACTAGCGGGAGGGCCATTCGCGATGAGCAGTTCTTC. Full variable domain (remainder filled in from reference TRBV5-1 and TRBJ2-1): KAGVTQTPRYLIKTRGQQVTLSCSPISGHRSVSWYQQTPGQGLQFLFEYFSETQRNKGNFPGRFSGRQFSNSRSEMNVSTLELGDSALYLCASSLWGTSGRAIRDEQFFGPGTRLTVL.

This rearrangement joins TRBV29-1 to TRBJ2-7, with TRBD1 matching over 9 bases. J gave up 4 bases and V 4 bases, and 5 bases lay outside the gene matches. CDR3 size: 13 residues. Germline lookup yields CDR1 SQVTM and CDR2 ANQGSEA. Here the CDR3 DNA reads TGCAGCGTTGGTAAGGACAGGGGTTACGAGCAGTACTTC. This codes for CSVGKDRGYEQYF.

The V and J genes are TRBV18 and TRBJ2-1; 8 bases align to TRBD2. CDR3 length: 17 amino acids. The germline V gene has CDR1 KGHSH and CDR2 LQKENI. V lost 0 bases and J lost 4; bases outside the gene matches: 8. In DNA, the CDR3 is TGTGCCAGCTCACCACCGATCGTCGGGAGGGCGTACAATGAGCAGTTCTTC. Encoded protein: CASSPPIVGRAYNEQFF.

Only a few counts were recorded for this clone. The chain joins TRBV4-1 to TRBJ2-1; TRBD1 aligns across 8 bases. Germline values: CDR1 MGHRA, CDR2 YSYEKL. This CDR3 is 13 amino acids long. The V segment lost 10 bases and the J segment 5 bases; nucleotides outside the gene matches: 7. The CDR3 DNA reads TGCGCCACCGTGGGGGGACAGGACAATGAGCAGTTCTTC. Translation gives CATVGGQDNEQFF.

The J gene is TRBJ2-3, the V gene TRBV30; D may be TRBD2 (6 bases). The CDR3 is 14 amino acids. V was clipped by 1 base and J by 4 bases, with 12 bases between them. CDR1 GTSNPN and CDR2 SVGIG come from the germline V gene (reference sequence). This CDR3 reads CAWSGLVYADTQYF. DNA of the CDR3: TGTGCCTGGAGTGGACTAGTATACGCAGATACGCAGTATTTT.

V usage is TRBV4-1 and J usage is TRBJ2-1; D is possibly TRBD1 or TRBD2 (5 bases each). Trimming removed 3 bases at V and 7 bases at J, with 25 bases between. Per germline, CDR1 MGHRA and CDR2 YSYEKL. The CDR3 runs 18 residues. The CDR3 region has the DNA TGCGCCAGCAGCCACCACCTCGGGACCAAACACCAACGGAATGAGCAGTTCTTC. This gives the protein CASSHHLGTKHQRNEQFF.

This clone appeared a few times. DNA of the CDR3: TGTGCCAGCAGTGTTGTAGCGGGAGGAGAAGATACGCAGTATTTT. This gives the protein CASSVVAGGEDTQYF. V and J are TRBV6-1 and TRBJ2-3; 10 positions match TRBD2. This CDR3 has 15 amino acids. Germline trimming cut 4 bases from V and 5 bases from J; bases unmatched to any gene: 6. Germline V gene sequence: CDR1 MNHNS, CDR2 SASEGT.

This clone has only a few counts. CDR3 DNA sequence: TGTGCCAGTAGTTTAATAGGGGCCTACGAGCAGTACTTC. This encodes CASSLIGAYEQYF. V is TRBV19 and J is TRBJ2-7, with a tentative D call TRBD1 (5 bases). This CDR3 has 13 residues. Germline-derived CDR1 and CDR2 are LNHDA and SQIVND (reference sequence). Trimming stripped 5 bases from V and 2 bases from J, with 10 bases between.

The rearrangement links TRBV14 to TRBJ2-3, with D unresolved. Trimming took 3 bases from V and 6 from J, leaving 10 bases between them. This CDR3 contains 13 residues. Germline-derived CDR1 and CDR2 are SGHDN and FVKESK. The CDR3 protein is CASSQRAGDTQYF. CDR3 coding DNA: TGTGCCAGCAGCCAGAGAGCCGGGGATACGCAGTATTTT.

The V call is TRBV18, the J call TRBJ1-5; 10 nucleotides align to TRBD1. This CDR3 has 14 amino acids. CDR1 is KGHSH, CDR2 LQKENI, per germline. J gave up 4 bases and V 3 bases, and 0 bases lay outside the gene matches. CDR3 nucleotide sequence: TGTGCCAGCTCACCGGGACAGGGGAATCAGCCCCAGCATTTT. The encoded protein is CASSPGQGNQPQHF.